The 25 T cell receptor beta chains below were found in one sample sequenced in a study of blood T cell repertoires in COVID-19 (TCRdb year 2020). To prepare the library, the immunoSEQ multiplex PCR assay was applied. Drawn from immuneACCESS, this table holds only the in-frame rearrangements with V and J called that TCRdb kept. Clones are partly lost; checked studies trace under half to an unresolved V gene and leave the rest unexplained. This sample has 75,000 to 90,000 clones in its table, and around 86% of those were observed once. Around 7.3% of the sample is taken by the ten largest. The specimen was peripheral blood. These receptors originate from a man in his forties or fifties with active COVID-19.

The V gene is TRBV5-8, the J gene TRBJ1-1, with 8 bases matching TRBD1. Germline CDR1 is SGHTS and CDR2 is YDEGEE. V shed 5 bases and J 5 bases; nucleotides not matched to a gene: 8. This CDR3 spans 14 amino acids. This chain's CDR3 is CASSADRVGTEAFF. The CDR3 nucleotides read TGTGCCAGCAGTGCGGACAGGGTCGGTACTGAAGCTTTCTTT.

This sequence joins TRBV6-2 or TRBV6-3 and TRBJ1-5; D gene unclear. Deletions cut 6 bases from V and 5 bases from J, with 11 bases between. The germline CDR1 and CDR2 sequences are MNHEY and SVGEGT. This CDR3 is built from 13 residues. CDR3 protein: CASSPNTYQPQHF. The CDR3 DNA sequence: TGTGCCAGCAGCCCGAATACTTATCAGCCCCAGCATTTT.

The V call is TRBV30, the J call TRBJ1-4; a possible D gene is TRBD1 (6 bases). Trimming pared 3 bases from V and 4 bases from J, leaving 12 bases between. Germline V gives CDR1 GTSNPN, CDR2 SVGIG (reference sequence). The CDR3 has 14 residues. CDR3 nucleotide sequence: TGTGCCTGGAGATCCGGGGACAATAATGAAAAACTGTTTTTT. Translation: CAWRSGDNNEKLFF.

The CDR3 reads CASSYAGGVSSYNEQFF. The CDR3, as DNA: TGTGCCAGCAGTTACGCGGGTGGGGTTAGCTCCTACAATGAGCAGTTCTTC. This rearrangement joins TRBV6-2 or TRBV6-3 to TRBJ2-1, with D possibly being TRBD2 (5 bases). This CDR3 is built from 17 residues. V was shortened by 2 bases and J by 0 bases, with 14 bases between the two germline ends. CDR1 is MNHEY, CDR2 SVGEGT, per germline.

The chain links TRBV6-5 to TRBJ2-5; TRBD1 might be the D (6 bases). Germline CDR1 reads MNHEY; CDR2 reads SVGAGI. There are 13 residues in the CDR3. V dropped 6 bases and J dropped 2 bases, with 10 bases sitting between them. CDR3 residues: CASRATGQETQYF. The DNA for the CDR3 is TGTGCCAGCAGGGCGACAGGTCAAGAGACCCAGTACTTC.

The CDR3 DNA reads TGTGCCAGCAGCTCAAGACCGGGACAGGGTAAAGTTAGTCAGCCCCAGCATTTT. It is translated as CASSSRPGQGKVSQPQHF. The V gene is TRBV7-8, the J gene TRBJ1-5; 9 nucleotides align to TRBD1. Germline V gives CDR1 SGHVS, CDR2 FQNEAQ. The CDR3 is 18 amino acids. V was clipped by 4 bases and J by 6 bases; unmatched bases: 16.

The genes are TRBV4-3 and TRBJ1-2; 7 positions match TRBD1. With V trimmed by 4 bases and J by 2 bases, 4 bases remained unmatched. CDR3 length: 14 amino acids. CDR1 and CDR2 (germline): LGHNA, YSLEER. The CDR3 DNA sequence: TGCGCCAGCAGCCCGGGACAGATGAACTATGGCTACACCTTC. Translation gives CASSPGQMNYGYTF.

This chain links TRBV7-9 with TRBJ2-3, with a possible D match to TRBD1 (6 bases). Trimming stripped 5 bases from V and 4 bases from J, with 13 bases between. There are 14 residues in the CDR3. Germline V gene sequence: CDR1 SEHNR, CDR2 FQNEAQ (reference sequence). DNA for the CDR3: TGTGCCAGCAGCCTTCTTACAGGGTCAGATACGCAGTATTTT. Its translation: CASSLLTGSDTQYF.

The J gene is TRBJ1-2, the V gene TRBV4-2; 7 bases align to TRBD1. V shed 1 base and J 2 bases; nucleotides not matched to a gene: 4. The CDR3 sequence is 15 residues long. Germline CDR1 and CDR2: LGHNA and YNFKEQ. CDR3 coding DNA: TGTGCCAGCAGCCAAGGAACAGGGGTGAACTATGGCTACACCTTC. As protein: CASSQGTGVNYGYTF.

The chain recombines TRBV6-1 with TRBJ2-3, with 13 bases that match TRBD2. V shed 4 bases, J shed 2 bases, and the junction held 3 bases outside the gene matches. The CDR3 length is 16 residues. Germline lookup yields CDR1 MNHNS and CDR2 SASEGT. DNA of the CDR3: TGTGCCAGCAGTGGGGGGACTAGCGGGACCACAGATACGCAGTATTTT. As protein: CASSGGTSGTTDTQYF.

This chain joins TRBV7-6 and TRBJ1-5, with a weak D call TRBD1 (6 bases). Trimming stripped 5 bases from V and 5 bases from J, with 10 bases between. Germline V gene sequence: CDR1 SGHVS, CDR2 FNYEAQ. This CDR3 is built from 13 residues. The CDR3 here is CASSVRQDQPQHF. CDR3 coding DNA: TGTGCCAGCAGCGTACGACAGGATCAGCCCCAGCATTTT.

V and J are TRBV18 and TRBJ2-4; TRBD2 is a possible D gene (5 bases). This CDR3 is 17 amino acids long. The germline gives CDR1 KGHSH, CDR2 LQKENI. Trimming left V 6 bases short and J 1 base short, with 19 bases between. This CDR3 is CASSPQIGVLAKNIQYF. The DNA for the CDR3 is TGTGCCAGCTCTCCGCAAATCGGGGTCTTGGCCAAAAACATTCAGTACTTC.

Written as DNA, the CDR3 is TGTGCCAGCAGTGAAGCATCGAGGGCGTCCACTGGTTCCCGAAGCAGTGAGCAGTTCTTC. Amino acid sequence: CASSEASRASTGSRSSEQFF. The chain links TRBV2 to TRBJ2-1; possibly TRBD2 for D (5 bases). The CDR3 consists of 20 residues. CDR1 is SNHLY and CDR2 is FYNNEI in the germline V gene. V was cut by 0 bases and J by 9 bases, with 30 bases left in between.

V is TRBV9 and J is TRBJ2-3; 10 bases are shared with TRBD2. The J segment lost 2 bases and the V segment lost 6 bases, leaving 18 bases of the junction unmatched. This CDR3 contains 19 residues. Germline values: CDR1 SGDLS, CDR2 YYNGEE. CDR3 bases: TGTGCCAGCACCCAAGGAGCTAGCGGGGGCCTCCGGTCCACAGATACGCAGTATTTT. Amino acid sequence: CASTQGASGGLRSTDTQYF.

The chain uses TRBV13 and TRBJ2-2; TRBD1 agrees at 8 bases. Germline V gene data show CDR1 as PRHDT and CDR2 as FYEKMQ (reference sequence). V gave up 5 bases and J gave up 3 bases; unmatched junction bases: 8. The CDR3 is 16 residues long. CDR3 sequence (DNA): TGTGCCAGCAGCCTCGACAGGGGTTTCGACACCGGGGAGCTGTTTTTT. Protein: CASSLDRGFDTGELFF.

The rearrangement links TRBV7-2 to TRBJ2-7; 9 nucleotides agree with TRBD1. Trimming at V came to 2 bases and at J to 8 bases, leaving 13 bases not matched to a gene. Germline values: CDR1 SGHTA, CDR2 FQGNSA. The CDR3 is 16 amino acids. For the CDR3, the DNA is TGTGCCAGCAGCTTAAATAGGATGGGGACAGGGAGTAAGCAGTACTTC. It codes for CASSLNRMGTGSKQYF.

DNA for the CDR3: TGCGCCAGCCCCTGGGACAGACCCCGGAATCAGCCCCAGCATTTT. Translating gives CASPWDRPRNQPQHF. The V and J genes are TRBV10-1 and TRBJ1-5, with 7 bases identical to TRBD1. Looked up from germline, CDR1 is WNHNN and CDR2 is SYGVQD (reference sequence). V was clipped by 8 bases and J by 4 bases; unmatched bases: 11. The CDR3 is made up of 15 amino acids.

The chain links TRBV14 to TRBJ1-5; 11 nucleotides agree with TRBD1. The V gene end was trimmed by 0 bases and the J gene end by 5 bases; junction bases not matched to a gene: 6. Germline V gene lookup returns CDR1 SGHDN and CDR2 FVKESK. The CDR3 runs 17 residues. CDR3 sequence: CASSQEPDRGHDQPQHF. CDR3 sequence (DNA): TGTGCCAGCAGCCAAGAGCCGGACAGGGGGCATGATCAGCCCCAGCATTTT. Together with reference TRBV14 and TRBJ1-5, the CDR3 gives the full variable domain: EAGVTQFPSHSVIEKGQTVTLRCDPISGHDNLYWYRRVMGKEIKFLLHFVKESKQDESGMPNNRFLAERTGGTYSTLKVQPAELEDSGVYFCASSQEPDRGHDQPQHFGDGTRLSIL.

The gene calls are TRBV6-1 and TRBJ2-6; D not resolved. The CDR3 length is 17 residues. CDR1 is MNHNS and CDR2 is SASEGT in the germline V gene. With 3 bases removed from V and 0 bases from J, the gap between germline ends came to 12 bases. CDR3 protein: CASSDGTVVSGANVLTF. The CDR3 region has the DNA TGTGCCAGCAGTGATGGCACAGTCGTCTCTGGGGCCAACGTCCTGACTTTC.

The chain carries TRBV15 and TRBJ2-2; no clear D. With 0 bases removed from V and 0 bases from J, the gap between germline ends came to 14 bases. Looked up from germline, CDR1 is LNHNV and CDR2 is YYDKDF (reference sequence). The CDR3 covers 18 residues. The CDR3 loop reads CATSRDSWPVPNTGELFF. As DNA, the CDR3 is TGTGCCACCAGCAGAGACTCGTGGCCAGTACCGAACACCGGGGAGCTGTTTTTT. The whole variable domain, filled in from reference TRBV15 and TRBJ2-2, reads DAMVIQNPRYQVTQFGKPVTLSCSQTLNHNVMYWYQQKSSQAPKLLFHYYDKDFNNEADTPDNFQSRRPNTSFCFLDIRSPGLGDTAMYLCATSRDSWPVPNTGELFFGEGSRLTVL.

J is TRBJ2-5 and V is TRBV5-6; tentatively, D is TRBD1 (6 bases). Germline assignment: CDR1 SGHDT and CDR2 YYEEEE. V lost 2 bases and J lost 1, with 9 bases in between. This CDR3 spans 14 amino acids. CDR3 in DNA: TGTGCCAGCAGCTTTACGGACAGCCAAGAGACCCAGTACTTC. It is translated as CASSFTDSQETQYF.

The chain recombines TRBV15 with TRBJ2-1; 11 positions agree with TRBD2. Germline trimming cut 1 base from V and 12 bases from J; bases unmatched to any gene: 8. The V gene's germline CDR1 is LNHNV and CDR2 YYDKDF (reference sequence). This CDR3 comprises 15 residues. As DNA, the CDR3 is TGTGCCACCAGCAGAGCCATTGGGGGACTAGCGGCGCAGTTCTTC. Translated: CATSRAIGGLAAQFF. The full variable domain, rest sourced from reference TRBV15 and TRBJ2-1, is DAMVIQNPRYQVTQFGKPVTLSCSQTLNHNVMYWYQQKSSQAPKLLFHYYDKDFNNEADTPDNFQSRRPNTSFCFLDIRSPGLGDTAMYLCATSRAIGGLAAQFFGPGTRLTVL.

The chain carries TRBV4-2 and TRBJ2-3; 10 bases fit TRBD2. CDR3 length equals 22 residues. Germline V lookup: CDR1 LGHNA, CDR2 YNFKEQ. The junction had 23 bases not matched to a gene; V was cut back by 0 bases and J by 5 bases. Here the CDR3 reads CASSQDLRARPSGSDHGDTQYF. The CDR3 DNA follows: TGTGCCAGCAGCCAAGATCTACGAGCCCGCCCTAGCGGGAGTGATCACGGAGATACGCAGTATTTT.

This clone showed up just once. The chain couples TRBV28 to TRBJ1-6; 9 bases align to TRBD1. In germline, CDR1 is MDHEN, CDR2 SYDVKM. This CDR3 comprises 15 residues. Trimming cost V 5 bases and J 10 bases; bases outside gene matches: 9. CDR3 sequence: CASSPTGTGNSPLHF. The DNA for the CDR3 is TGTGCCAGCAGTCCCACCGGGACAGGGAACTCACCCCTCCACTTT.

The chain recombines TRBV23-1 with TRBJ1-1, with D unclear. TRBV23-1 is treated as an ORF (open reading frame) with a function not yet certain. Trimming pared 0 bases from V and 1 base from J, leaving 15 bases between. The CDR3 sequence is 17 residues long. Written as DNA, the CDR3 is TGCGCCAGCAGTCAATCGTCCATCCCCCCCCCGAACACTGAAGCTTTCTTT. This codes for CASSQSSIPPPNTEAFF.